This is a list of T cell receptor beta chains from one sample in a study of T-cell memory formation after mild COVID-19. TCRdb redid the calling of the 5' RACE reads with MiXCR, one entry per CDR3 protein. The sample lists 35,000 to 45,000 distinct CDR3 sequences, about 6.8% occurring once. The sequencing input was PBMCs or a T cell subset sorted from them (not recorded which). These receptor sequences come from an adult who had mild COVID-19 (a few samples of this study predate the infection). Cell type and time point are not known. The CDR3 runs from the conserved cysteine through the conserved F or W. The D gene is left open where the match is weak. Clone size is not always given. Where it is, it says once, few, many or a class for expanded clones.

V gene	D gene	J gene	clone size	CDR3 protein	CDR3 DNA
TRBV7-2	NA	TRBJ1-5	many	CASSLGVAMGPQHF	TGTGCCAGCAGCTTAGGAGTCGCAATGGGGCCCCAGCATTTT
TRBV20-1	TRBD1	TRBJ1-1	NA	CSADRGPNTEAFF	TGCAGTGCTGACAGGGGGCCGAACACTGAAGCTTTCTTT
TRBV7-2	NA	TRBJ2-2	many	CASSLARTGELFF	TGTGCCAGCAGCTTAGCGCGCACCGGGGAGCTGTTTTTT
TRBV6-4	NA	TRBJ1-5	NA	CASSDYVRGCPDNQPQHF	TGTGCCAGCAGTGACTACGTAAGGGGCTGCCCAGATAATCAGCCCCAGCATTTT
TRBV20-1	NA	TRBJ1-2	NA	CSAAAPGATYGYTF	TGCAGTGCTGCCGCCCCGGGGGCTACGTATGGCTACACCTTC
TRBV10-3	NA	TRBJ1-5	few	CAISDLDVRGNQPQHF	TGTGCCATCAGTGACTTGGACGTACGGGGCAATCAGCCCCAGCATTTT
TRBV29-1	NA	TRBJ1-1	few	CSVGGETEAFF	TGCAGCGTGGGGGGAGAGACTGAAGCTTTCTTT
TRBV12-3/TRBV12-4	NA	TRBJ1-2	few	CASNFFQGYGYTF	TGTGCCAGCAACTTTTTCCAGGGTTATGGCTACACCTTC
TRBV20-1	TRBD2	TRBJ2-1	few	CSALTSGGNFEQFF	TGCAGTGCCCTTACTAGCGGGGGTAATTTTGAGCAGTTCTTC
TRBV18	NA	TRBJ2-2	few	CASSLNTGELFF	TGTGCCAGCTCTCTGAACACCGGGGAGCTGTTTTTT